Below, one TCR beta chain is given with its context. The sample originates from a study of blood T cell repertoires in COVID-19. Across the study: The United States, Italy and Spain were the sources of the acute and convalescent COVID-19 samples.

TCRdb's copy holds only in-frame clones and misses some; the assay was immunoSEQ multiplex PCR. There are a few hundred thousand clones in the sample; around 87% occur only once, and around 2.3% lies in the top ten. There are 16 residues in the CDR3. V dropped 0 bases and J dropped 8 bases, with 19 bases sitting between them. From germline, CDR1 is SGHAT and CDR2 FQNNGV. The sample taken for sequencing was peripheral blood. The receptor's source is a woman aged 60-75 years with COVID-19, enrolled during active disease. The V and J genes are TRBV11-2 and TRBJ1-2, with a weak D call TRBD1 (6 bases). The CDR3 region has the DNA TGTGCCAGCAGCTTAGAGATAGGAACAGGGCGGCGGGGCTACACCTTC. Its protein is CASSLEIGTGRRGYTF.